The rows below give T cell receptor beta chains drawn from one sample of a study of T cell responses to AZD1222 COVID-19 vaccine. Clones were sequenced by immunoSEQ multiplex PCR, and TCRdb holds only the in-frame ones, with some missing. The sample has more than 150,000 clones, 80% to 95% seen once. Sequences were derived from peripheral blood, sampled 28 days after the second AZD1222 dose. The source is an adult who received the AZD1222 COVID-19 vaccine. Each CDR3 is given with its conserved first and last residue. A D gene is named only where the DNA matches it firmly. For some rows the clone size is stated as once, few or many, or as a class when expanded; others skip it.

clone size,CDR3 length,D gene,J gene,V gene,CDR3 protein,CDR3 DNA
once,17,NA,TRBJ1-5,TRBV19,CASSIVGGGRSNQPQHF,TGTGCCAGTAGTATAGTTGGAGGGGGTCGTAGCAATCAGCCCCAGCATTTT
once,12,NA,TRBJ2-2,TRBV30,CALRTVSGELFF,TGTGCCCTACGGACAGTATCCGGGGAGCTGTTTTTT
NA,15,TRBD1,TRBJ2-7,TRBV18,CASSPSGQVPYEQYF,TGTGCCAGCTCACCCTCGGGACAGGTCCCCTACGAGCAGTACTTC
NA,12,NA,TRBJ2-1,TRBV5-5,CASSPAGNEQFF,TGTGCCAGCAGCCCGGCAGGCAATGAGCAGTTCTTC
NA,13,TRBD1,TRBJ2-7,TRBV18,CASSPEDRGEQYF,TGTGCCAGCTCACCAGAGGACAGGGGCGAGCAGTACTTC
NA,13,NA,TRBJ2-1,TRBV11-3,CASSEQGYNEQFF,TGTGCCAGCAGCGAACAAGGGTACAATGAGCAGTTCTTC
NA,15,NA,TRBJ1-6,TRBV5-4,CASSFRGSYNSPLHF,TGTGCCAGCAGCTTTAGGGGCAGCTATAATTCACCCCTCCACTTT
NA,14,NA,TRBJ2-2,TRBV7-2,CASSLARATGELFF,TGTGCCAGCAGCTTAGCGCGGGCGACCGGGGAGCTGTTTTTT
NA,14,NA,TRBJ1-2,TRBV7-9,CASSLQGGLDGYTF,TGTGCCAGCAGCTTACAGGGAGGGTTGGATGGCTACACCTTC
NA,15,TRBD1,TRBJ1-4,TRBV2,CASRRQGQLDEKLFF,TGTGCCAGCAGGCGTCAGGGACAGCTCGATGAAAAACTGTTTTTT
NA,16,TRBD1,TRBJ2-7,TRBV13,CASSLGWAGGDYEQYF,TGTGCCAGCAGCTTAGGCTGGGCAGGGGGAGACTACGAGCAGTACTTC
NA,15,TRBD1,TRBJ2-7,TRBV6-5,CASSYDRTGGYEQYF,TGTGCCAGCAGTTACGATAGGACAGGGGGCTACGAGCAGTACTTC
NA,14,NA,TRBJ1-5,TRBV30,CAWSVRVKNQPQHF,TGTGCCTGGAGTGTAAGGGTGAAGAATCAGCCCCAGCATTTT
NA,17,TRBD1,TRBJ2-7,TRBV7-3,CASSLPKTGTDTYEQYF,TGTGCCAGCAGCCTGCCCAAGACCGGGACAGACACCTACGAGCAGTACTTC
NA,15,TRBD2,TRBJ2-1,TRBV5-3,CARSKEASGYNEQFF,TGTGCCAGAAGCAAGGAGGCTAGCGGTTACAATGAGCAGTTCTTC
NA,13,NA,TRBJ1-1,TRBV19,CASTHRLNTEAFF,TGTGCCAGCACCCACAGATTGAACACTGAAGCTTTCTTT
few,12,NA,TRBJ1-6,TRBV7-9,CASGYGDSPLHF,TGTGCCAGCGGTTACGGGGATTCACCCCTCCACTTT
once,12,NA,TRBJ1-2,TRBV19,CASTRGGLGYTF,TGTGCCAGTACCCGAGGGGGTCTCGGCTACACCTTC
once,11,NA,TRBJ1-4,TRBV7-9,CASSFSEKLFF,TGTGCCAGCAGCTTTTCTGAAAAACTGTTTTTT
NA,13,NA,TRBJ1-6,TRBV2,CASPGQNYSPLHF,TGTGCCAGCCCCGGACAGAATTATTCACCCCTCCACTTT
NA,16,TRBD1,TRBJ1-3,TRBV6-5,CASSWGQLTSGNTIYF,TGTGCCAGCAGTTGGGGACAGCTCACTTCTGGAAACACCATATATTTT
NA,13,NA,TRBJ2-1,TRBV5-1,CASSLDGYNEQFF,TGCGCCAGCAGCTTGGACGGATACAATGAGCAGTTCTTC
NA,16,NA,TRBJ1-5,TRBV27,CASSLSGVRGNQPQHF,TGTGCCAGCAGTTTATCTGGGGTGAGGGGCAATCAGCCCCAGCATTTT
NA,11,NA,TRBJ2-1,TRBV2,CASSEAYEQFF,TGTGCCAGCAGTGAAGCTTATGAGCAGTTCTTC
NA,16,TRBD1,TRBJ1-2,TRBV19,CASSIPTGTYDYGYTF,TGTGCCAGTAGTATACCGACAGGGACTTACGACTATGGCTACACCTTC
NA,15,TRBD1,TRBJ2-2,TRBV7-9,CASSTPTGGTGELFF,TGTGCCAGCAGCACCCCGACAGGGGGTACCGGGGAGCTGTTTTTT
once,17,TRBD2,TRBJ2-1,TRBV5-1,CASSPDGLAGPRNEQFF,TGCGCCAGCAGCCCGGATGGACTAGCGGGGCCACGCAATGAGCAGTTCTTC
once,15,NA,TRBJ2-1,TRBV6-5,CASKKIVEINNEQFF,TGTGCCAGCAAAAAAATAGTCGAAATTAACAATGAGCAGTTCTTC
NA,14,NA,TRBJ2-2,TRBV28,CASSTNKQAGELFF,TGTGCCAGCAGTACCAATAAGCAGGCCGGGGAGCTGTTTTTT
NA,17,NA,TRBJ2-1,TRBV14,CASSQDLGSSSYNEQFF,TGTGCCAGCAGCCAAGATCTGGGTTCGAGCTCCTACAATGAGCAGTTCTTC
NA,13,NA,TRBJ1-1,TRBV30,CAWSREGPTEAFF,TGTGCCTGGAGTAGGGAGGGGCCCACTGAAGCTTTCTTT
NA,16,TRBD1,TRBJ1-1,TRBV4-1,CASSQTTGARGSEAFF,TGCGCCAGCAGCCAGACGACAGGGGCCCGAGGCTCTGAAGCTTTCTTT
NA,14,NA,TRBJ2-3,TRBV7-8,CASSSVGSTDTQYF,TGTGCCAGCAGCTCCGTGGGGAGCACAGATACGCAGTATTTT
NA,15,NA,TRBJ1-6,TRBV9,CASSVEGGTASPLHF,TGTGCCAGCAGCGTAGAAGGGGGAACAGCTTCACCCCTCCACTTT
once,16,TRBD1,TRBJ1-1,TRBV19,CASRQYRGGMNTEAFF,TGTGCCAGTAGACAATACAGGGGCGGGATGAACACTGAAGCTTTCTTT
NA,11,NA,TRBJ1-1,TRBV30,CAWKGPTEAFF,TGTGCCTGGAAGGGACCTACTGAAGCTTTCTTT
NA,15,NA,TRBJ2-2,TRBV5-1,CASSLLSANTGELFF,TGCGCCAGCAGCTTGTTGTCGGCGAACACCGGGGAGCTGTTTTTT
NA,14,TRBD1,TRBJ2-7,TRBV30,CAWTQGAPPYEQYF,TGTGCCTGGACCCAGGGGGCCCCTCCCTACGAGCAGTACTTC
once,13,NA,TRBJ2-2,TRBV12-3/TRBV12-4,CASSSPPAGELFF,TGTGCCAGCAGTTCCCCGCCAGCCGGGGAGCTGTTTTTT
NA,14,NA,TRBJ1-1,TRBV30,CAWSAGRMNTEAFF,TGTGCCTGGAGTGCGGGACGGATGAACACTGAAGCTTTCTTT